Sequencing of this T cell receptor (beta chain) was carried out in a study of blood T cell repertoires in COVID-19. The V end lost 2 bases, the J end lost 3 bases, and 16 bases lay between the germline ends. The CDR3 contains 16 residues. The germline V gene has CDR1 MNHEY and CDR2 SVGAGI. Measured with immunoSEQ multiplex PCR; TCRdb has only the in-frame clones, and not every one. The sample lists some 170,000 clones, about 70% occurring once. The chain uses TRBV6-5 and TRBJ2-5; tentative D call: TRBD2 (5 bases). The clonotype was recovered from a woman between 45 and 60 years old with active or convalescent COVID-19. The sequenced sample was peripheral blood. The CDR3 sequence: CASSYHLGYGEETQYF. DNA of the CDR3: TGTGCCAGCAGTTACCACCTTGGGTACGGGGAAGAGACCCAGTACTTC.